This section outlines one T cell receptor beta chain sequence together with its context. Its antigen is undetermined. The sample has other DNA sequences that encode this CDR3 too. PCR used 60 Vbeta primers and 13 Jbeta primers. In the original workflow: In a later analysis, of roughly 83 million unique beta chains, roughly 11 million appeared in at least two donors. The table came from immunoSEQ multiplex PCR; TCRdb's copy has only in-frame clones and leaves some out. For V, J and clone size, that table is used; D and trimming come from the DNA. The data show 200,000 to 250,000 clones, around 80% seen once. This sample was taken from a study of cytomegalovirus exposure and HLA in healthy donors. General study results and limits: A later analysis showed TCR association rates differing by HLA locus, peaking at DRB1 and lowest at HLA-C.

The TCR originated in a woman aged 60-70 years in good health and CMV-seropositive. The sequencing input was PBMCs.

The CDR3 here is CASSETGYEQYF. The CDR3 nucleotides read TGTGCCAGCAGTGAAACGGGGTACGAGCAGTACTTC. This chain joins TRBV2 and TRBJ2-7; tentatively, D is TRBD2 (5 bases). V was cut by 2 bases and J by 4 bases, with 6 bases left in between. Germline CDR1 SNHLY, CDR2 FYNNEI. The length of the CDR3 is 12 residues.